Each of the 27 T cell receptor beta chains below was sequenced from the same sample in a study of patients and donors after allogeneic stem cell transplantation. TCRdb processed the RT-PCR reads anew with MiXCR; each CDR3 protein has one entry. This table holds roughly 940,000 distinct CDR3 sequences, roughly 17% found once. Source material: blood, either unsorted or a sorted T cell fraction (not recorded which). Every receptor here comes from a human donor who was either an allogeneic HSCT recipient or a stem cell or donor lymphocyte infusion donor (not recorded which). It is not recorded whose cells these are; they may come from a transplant donor.

In this sample, this clonotype turned up a few times. The CDR3 loop reads CASSTTGGNEKLFF. As DNA, the CDR3 is TGTGCCAGTAGTACTACAGGAGGTAATGAAAAACTGTTTTTT. This sequence joins TRBV19 and TRBJ1-4; D is perhaps TRBD1 (5 bases). The CDR3 is 14 residues long. The germline V gene has CDR1 LNHDA and CDR2 SQIVND (reference sequence). V lost 4 bases and J 4 bases, leaving 10 bases between the germline ends.

This chain uses TRBV5-1 with TRBJ2-7, with D perhaps assigned TRBD1 or TRBD2 (5 bases each). Deletions cut 2 bases from V and 1 base from J, with 13 bases between. This CDR3 has 15 amino acids. Germline V gene lookup returns CDR1 SGHRS and CDR2 YFSETQ. CDR3 nucleotide sequence: TGCGCCAGCAGCTTCGGGACGCACAAGTCCTACGAGCAGTACTTC. This gives the protein CASSFGTHKSYEQYF.

This clonotype appeared a few times. The gene calls are TRBV27 and TRBJ1-1; 7 nucleotides agree with TRBD1. Trimming at V came to 6 bases and at J to 4 bases, leaving 8 bases not matched to a gene. Germline V gene sequence: CDR1 MNHEY, CDR2 SMNVEV (reference sequence). CDR3 length: 14 residues. CDR3 sequence (DNA): TGTGCCAGCAGCTATCACAGGGGCGGCACTGAAGCTTTCTTT. This codes for CASSYHRGGTEAFF.

J is TRBJ2-2 and V is TRBV28, with TRBD2 matching 9 bases. V trimming: 6 bases; J trimming: 4 bases; junction bases outside the gene matches: 9. CDR3 size: 16 residues. Germline CDR1 reads MDHEN; CDR2 reads SYDVKM. CDR3 in amino acids: CASRIQGLAPTGELFF. The CDR3 DNA is TGTGCCAGCAGGATTCAGGGACTAGCACCCACCGGGGAGCTGTTTTTT.

This clonotype was counted between two and nine times. The rearrangement uses TRBV7-9 and TRBJ2-3; 7 positions agree with TRBD2. Per germline, CDR1 SEHNR and CDR2 FQNEAQ (reference sequence). The CDR3 spans 16 residues. The ends lost 5 bases at V and 5 bases at J; junction bases unmatched: 13. CDR3 amino acids: CASSLLAGYARDTQYF. DNA for the CDR3: TGTGCCAGCAGCCTCTTAGCGGGTTACGCGAGAGATACGCAGTATTTT.

The chain couples TRBV11-1 to TRBJ1-6; 9 positions agree with TRBD1. This CDR3 spans 19 amino acids. Per the germline V gene, CDR1 is SGHAT and CDR2 is FQDESV (reference sequence). Losses at the gene ends were 2 bases for V and 7 bases for J; bases not matched to a gene: 15. The CDR3 DNA reads TGTGCCAGCAGCTTACTGTCCGGGACAGGGAAAAGGGGGAATTCACCCCTCCACTTT. Translated: CASSLLSGTGKRGNSPLHF. Variable domain in full (rest from reference TRBV11-1 and TRBJ1-6): EAEVAQSPRYKITEKSQAVAFWCDPISGHATLYWYRQILGQGPELLVQFQDESVVDDSQLPKDRFSAERLKGVDSTLKIQPAELGDSAMYLCASSLLSGTGKRGNSPLHFGNGTRLTVT.

The chain recombines TRBV7-9 with TRBJ2-7; 7 positions agree with TRBD1. CDR3 length: 13 amino acids. After removal of 7 bases from V and 2 bases from J, the junction contained 5 bases not matched to a gene. Germline V gene data show CDR1 as SEHNR and CDR2 as FQNEAQ (reference sequence). In DNA form, the CDR3 reads TGTGCCAGCATGAGGACAGGAACCTACGAGCAGTACTTC. Residues: CASMRTGTYEQYF.

This clonotype appeared once. This chain links TRBV11-2 with TRBJ1-3; D is uncertain. V lost 5 bases and J 3 bases, leaving 14 bases between the germline ends. The CDR3 sequence is 15 residues long. CDR1 is SGHAT and CDR2 is FQNNGV in the germline V gene. Here the CDR3 reads CASSVGRRVGNTIYF. CDR3 bases: TGTGCCAGCAGCGTAGGCCGAAGAGTTGGAAACACCATATATTTT.

The rearrangement uses TRBV20-1 and TRBJ2-5; 10 bases match TRBD1. Germline V gives CDR1 DFQATT, CDR2 SNEGSKA (reference sequence). This CDR3 region has 14 residues. The V gene end was trimmed by 6 bases and the J gene end by 2 bases; junction bases not matched to a gene: 6. CDR3 amino acids: CSARKDRGQETQYF. The CDR3 bases are TGCAGTGCGAGGAAGGACAGGGGGCAAGAGACCCAGTACTTC.

The chain is built from TRBV10-3 and TRBJ2-5; 11 positions match TRBD2. With 4 bases clipped from V and 4 bases from J, the junction kept 2 bases outside the gene matches. The CDR3 totals 14 residues. Germline V gene sequence: CDR1 ENHRY, CDR2 SYGVKD. CDR3 region: CAISVAGGGETQYF. The CDR3 DNA follows: TGTGCCATCAGTGTAGCGGGAGGGGGAGAGACCCAGTACTTC.

This clonotype was seen a handful of times. J is TRBJ2-1 and V is TRBV12-3 or TRBV12-4, with 7 bases aligning to TRBD1. The CDR3 covers 14 residues. Unmatched junction bases numbered 13, after V lost 8 bases and J lost 9 bases. In nucleotides, the CDR3 is TGTGCCAGCGGACCAGGGGGTACGCGGTTTGAGCAGTTCTTC. It translates to CASGPGGTRFEQFF.

This clonotype was seen many times. CDR3 protein: CASSRRGQLNTEAFF. The CDR3 coding sequence is TGTGCCAGCAGTCGGCGTGGACAGCTGAACACTGAAGCTTTCTTT. V is TRBV12-3 or TRBV12-4 and J is TRBJ1-1; D is perhaps TRBD1 (6 bases). V lost 5 bases, J lost 0 bases, and 13 bases lay in between. This CDR3 has 15 amino acids.

This clonotype was observed a handful of times. The chain couples TRBV6-5 to TRBJ2-5; D uncertain. V was shortened by 5 bases and J by 3 bases, with 7 bases between the two germline ends. CDR3 length: 12 amino acids. Germline V gene sequence: CDR1 MNHEY, CDR2 SVGAGI. Here the CDR3 reads CASSRLKETQYF. As DNA, the CDR3 is TGTGCCAGCAGTAGACTCAAAGAGACCCAGTACTTC.

This clonotype appeared a few times. The chain carries TRBV27 and TRBJ2-1; D call uncertain. Germline values: CDR1 MNHEY, CDR2 SMNVEV (reference sequence). Trimming left V 7 bases short and J 0 bases short, with 10 bases between. The CDR3 has 14 residues. CDR3 sequence (DNA): TGTGCCAGCACCCAGTCGGGCTCCTACAATGAGCAGTTCTTC. Encoded protein: CASTQSGSYNEQFF.

This clonotype was picked up a small number of times. The gene calls are TRBV5-1 and TRBJ1-2; perhaps TRBD1 as D (5 bases). Per germline, CDR1 SGHRS and CDR2 YFSETQ. The CDR3 is 15 amino acids. Between the trimmed V and J ends, which lost 2 bases and 8 bases, there was a span of 19 bases. The CDR3 DNA follows: TGCGCCAGCAGCTTTACCCAGGGAGGGTTTGACGGCTACACCTTC. Amino acids: CASSFTQGGFDGYTF. Based on the CDR3 plus reference TRBV5-1 and TRBJ1-2, the full variable domain is KAGVTQTPRYLIKTRGQQVTLSCSPISGHRSVSWYQQTPGQGLQFLFEYFSETQRNKGNFPGRFSGRQFSNSRSEMNVSTLELGDSALYLCASSFTQGGFDGYTFGSGTRLTVV.

The chain links TRBV9 to TRBJ1-6, with D possibly being TRBD1 (5 bases). Germline loops: CDR1 SGDLS, CDR2 YYNGEE. CDR3 length: 17 amino acids. V was clipped by 4 bases and J by 3 bases, with 17 bases between them. The CDR3 reads CASSPRALRDYNSPLHF. The CDR3 DNA follows: TGTGCCAGCAGCCCTAGAGCTCTCAGGGACTATAATTCACCCCTCCACTTT.

Only a few counts were recorded for this clonotype. This sequence joins TRBV4-2 and TRBJ1-1; possibly TRBD1 for D (5 bases). The CDR3 has 19 amino acids. The V end lost 5 bases, the J end lost 1 base, and 26 bases lay between the germline ends. Germline V gives CDR1 LGHNA, CDR2 YNFKEQ. CDR3 in amino acids: CASSSRFGTTLVGNTEAFF. In nucleotides, the CDR3 is TGTGCCAGCAGCTCAAGATTTGGGACGACCTTAGTGGGGAACACTGAAGCTTTCTTT.

This clonotype came up once. The V gene is TRBV9, the J gene TRBJ2-1; 8 bases line up with TRBD1. Germline trimming cut 0 bases from V and 5 bases from J; bases unmatched to any gene: 13. CDR3 length equals 18 residues. Germline V lookup: CDR1 SGDLS, CDR2 YYNGEE. The CDR3 bases are TGTGCCAGCAGCGTAGGTCAGGGGGCGCGAAAAGGTAACAATGAGCAGTTCTTC. This translates into CASSVGQGARKGNNEQFF.

The sample holds many counts of this clonotype. The chain employs TRBV12-3 or TRBV12-4 and TRBJ1-2, with D possibly matching TRBD1 (5 bases). This CDR3 comprises 13 residues. The V and J ends lost 7 bases and 4 bases respectively, with 13 bases between them. This CDR3 reads CASTRDRSYGYTF. The CDR3 DNA reads TGTGCCAGCACCAGGGACCGCTCCTATGGCTACACCTTC.

CDR3 region: CASSYSRGPQHF. The CDR3 bases are TGTGCCAGCAGTTACTCCCGGGGGCCCCAGCATTTT. The rearrangement links TRBV6-5 to TRBJ1-5; D not resolved. Germline-derived CDR1 and CDR2 are MNHEY and SVGAGI. The ends were cut back, 0 bases at V and 9 bases at J, with 6 bases in the middle. This CDR3 is built from 12 residues.

The chain employs TRBV4-1 and TRBJ1-2; a possible D gene is TRBD1 (5 bases). CDR1 and CDR2 (germline): MGHRA, YSYEKL. The CDR3 loop spans 16 amino acids. The V end was cut by 1 base, the J end by 5 bases, with 17 bases between. The CDR3 DNA sequence: TGCGCCAGCAGCCAAGCGTCCCGGGACTGGTCGTATGGCTACACCTTC. This codes for CASSQASRDWSYGYTF.

The J gene is TRBJ2-1, the V gene TRBV6-2 or TRBV6-3; D is tentatively TRBD1 or TRBD2 (5 bases each). V was trimmed by 6 bases and J by 6 bases, leaving 12 bases between them. Germline assignment: CDR1 MNHEY and CDR2 SVGEGT. CDR3 size: 13 residues. The CDR3 reads CASSRGPRNEQFF. The DNA for the CDR3 is TGTGCCAGCAGCCGGGGACCTCGCAATGAGCAGTTCTTC.

This clonotype turned up a few times. V gene TRBV7-4 combines with J gene TRBJ2-4; either TRBD1 or TRBD2 may supply D (5 bases each). V dropped 1 base and J dropped 0 bases, with 19 bases sitting between them. Germline-derived CDR1 and CDR2 are SGHVT and SQSDAQ. The CDR3 extends over 19 amino acids. The CDR3 DNA sequence: TGTGCCAGCAGCTTAGGGGGGACGGCGAGGAACTTAGCCAAAAACATTCAGTACTTC. Translated: CASSLGGTARNLAKNIQYF.

This chain connects TRBV10-3 to TRBJ2-2; 15 bases line up with TRBD2. Germline lookup yields CDR1 ENHRY and CDR2 SYGVKD. With 6 bases clipped from V and 5 bases from J, the junction kept 7 bases outside the gene matches. CDR3 length: 17 amino acids. The chain's CDR3 is CAISGLAGGLGTGELFF. As DNA, the CDR3 is TGTGCCATCAGCGGACTAGCGGGAGGGCTCGGAACCGGGGAGCTGTTTTTT.

This clonotype was seen only a few times. This chain uses TRBV3-1 with TRBJ2-5, with D unresolved. Germline V gives CDR1 LGHDT, CDR2 YNNKEL (reference sequence). Trimming cost V 0 bases and J 3 bases, with 20 bases left between them. CDR3 length: 18 residues. CDR3 bases: TGTGCCAGCAGCCAAGAACACCCCCTAGTGACGGTCGAAGAGACCCAGTACTTC. Translated, it gives CASSQEHPLVTVEETQYF.

CDR3 sequence: CSARVGQGAQPQHF. The CDR3 DNA sequence: TGCAGTGCTAGAGTAGGACAGGGGGCTCAGCCCCAGCATTTT. The V gene is TRBV20-1, the J gene TRBJ1-5; TRBD1 aligns across 11 bases. Germline V gene sequence: CDR1 DFQATT, CDR2 SNEGSKA (reference sequence). CDR3 size: 14 residues. Trimming removed 1 base from V and 6 bases from J; junction bases left unmatched: 2.

This clonotype turned up a few times. The rearrangement links TRBV4-1 to TRBJ2-3, with 8 positions matching TRBD1. V was pared by 5 bases and J by 2 bases, with 6 bases of the junction left unmatched. CDR3 size: 15 residues. In germline, CDR1 is MGHRA, CDR2 YSYEKL. The CDR3 region is CASSYDRGDTDTQYF. The CDR3 DNA reads TGCGCCAGCAGCTACGACAGGGGCGACACAGATACGCAGTATTTT.